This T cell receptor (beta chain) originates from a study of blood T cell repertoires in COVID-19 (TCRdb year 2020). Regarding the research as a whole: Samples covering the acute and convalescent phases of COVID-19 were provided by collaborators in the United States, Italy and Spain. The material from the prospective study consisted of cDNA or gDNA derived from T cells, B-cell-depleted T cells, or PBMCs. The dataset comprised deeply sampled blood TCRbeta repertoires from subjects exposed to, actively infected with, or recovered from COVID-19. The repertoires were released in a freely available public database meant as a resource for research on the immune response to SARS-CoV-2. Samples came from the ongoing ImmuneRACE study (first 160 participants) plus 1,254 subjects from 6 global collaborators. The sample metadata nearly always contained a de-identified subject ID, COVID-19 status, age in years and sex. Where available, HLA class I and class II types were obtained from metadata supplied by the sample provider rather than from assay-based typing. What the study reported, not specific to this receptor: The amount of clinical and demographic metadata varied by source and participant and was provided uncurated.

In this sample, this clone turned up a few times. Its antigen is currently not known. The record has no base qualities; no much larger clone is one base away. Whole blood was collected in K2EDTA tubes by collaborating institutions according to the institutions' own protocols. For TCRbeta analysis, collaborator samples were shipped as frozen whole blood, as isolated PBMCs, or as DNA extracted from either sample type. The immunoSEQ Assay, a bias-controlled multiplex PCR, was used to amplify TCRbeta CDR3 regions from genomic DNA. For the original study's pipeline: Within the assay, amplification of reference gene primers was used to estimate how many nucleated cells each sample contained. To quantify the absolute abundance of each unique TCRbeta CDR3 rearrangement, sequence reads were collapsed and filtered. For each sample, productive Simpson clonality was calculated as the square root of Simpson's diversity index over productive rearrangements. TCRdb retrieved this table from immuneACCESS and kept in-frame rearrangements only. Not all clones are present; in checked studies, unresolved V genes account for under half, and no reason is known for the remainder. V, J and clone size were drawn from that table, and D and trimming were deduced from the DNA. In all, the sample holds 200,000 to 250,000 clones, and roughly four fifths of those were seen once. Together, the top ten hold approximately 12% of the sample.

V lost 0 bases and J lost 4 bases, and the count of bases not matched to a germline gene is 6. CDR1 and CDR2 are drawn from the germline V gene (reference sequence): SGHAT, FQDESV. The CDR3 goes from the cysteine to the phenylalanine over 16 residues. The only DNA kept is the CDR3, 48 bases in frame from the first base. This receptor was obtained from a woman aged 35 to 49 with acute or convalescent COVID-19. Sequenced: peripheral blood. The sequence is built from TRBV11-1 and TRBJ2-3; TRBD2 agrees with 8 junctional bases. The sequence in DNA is TGTGCCAGCAGCTTAGCGGCCGGGAGGGCGGCAGATACGCAGTATTTT. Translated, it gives CASSLAAGRAADTQYF.